The clone carrying this TCR beta chain appeared a single time. The antigen is undetermined. The data originate from a study of T cell responses to AZD1222 COVID-19 vaccine. Overall study: Analysis merged second doses at about 4 or about 12 weeks. Notes on the study in general: The donors showed a predominance of white British ancestry and of females, with possible underestimation of clonal diversity.

Sequenced by immunoSEQ multiplex PCR; TCRdb stores in-frame clones only, minus some. Found here are roughly 100,000 clones, over 90% of them singletons; the top ten hold 4.5% to 5%. CDR1 is GTSNPN and CDR2 is SVGIG in the germline V gene (reference sequence). CDR3 length: 13 amino acids. V lost 3 bases, J lost 4 bases, and 12 bases lay in between. Here the sequenced sample was peripheral blood, taken on day 0 of AZD1222 vaccination. This clonotype originated in an adult in good health. This chain links TRBV30 with TRBJ2-5; D perhaps matches TRBD2 (5 bases). The CDR3 sequence is CAWSGRGGETQYF. CDR3 DNA: TGTGCCTGGAGCGGACGCGGAGGAGAGACCCAGTACTTC.